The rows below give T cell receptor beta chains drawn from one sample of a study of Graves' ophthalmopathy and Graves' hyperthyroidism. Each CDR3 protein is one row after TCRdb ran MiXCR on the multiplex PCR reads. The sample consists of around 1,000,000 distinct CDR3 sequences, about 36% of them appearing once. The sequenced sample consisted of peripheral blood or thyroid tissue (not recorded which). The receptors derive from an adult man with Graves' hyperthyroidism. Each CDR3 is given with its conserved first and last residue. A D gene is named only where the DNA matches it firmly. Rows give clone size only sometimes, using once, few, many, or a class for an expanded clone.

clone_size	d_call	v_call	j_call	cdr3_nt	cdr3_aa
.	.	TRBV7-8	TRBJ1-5	TGTGCCAGCAGCATTACAGCGTACGAGCATTTT	CASSITAYEHF
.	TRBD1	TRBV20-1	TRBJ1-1	TGCAGTGCCAGGGCCCGACAGGGGGCTTTGGGGGCTTTCTTT	CSARARQGALGAFF
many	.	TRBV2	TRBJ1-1	TGTGCCAGCAGGGGAACAGGGTCCACTGAAGCTTTCTTT	CASRGTGSTEAFF
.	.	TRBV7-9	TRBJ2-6	TGTGCCAGCAGCGCATACCGGTGGGGATCTGGGGCCAACGTCCTGACTTTC	CASSAYRWGSGANVLTF
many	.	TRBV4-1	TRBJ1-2	TGCGCCAGCAGCCAAGCTCAACAGGGTTTGTCTGGCTACACCTTC	CASSQAQQGLSGYTF
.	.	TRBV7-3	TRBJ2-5	TGCGCCAGCAGCCAGTTGGTGGAGAAGGATTCAGAGACCCAGTACTTC	CASSQLVEKDSETQYF
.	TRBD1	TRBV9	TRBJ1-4	TGTGCCAGCAGCGCCTCCCAGGGGGTCGGCGAAAAACTGTTTTTT	CASSASQGVGEKLFF
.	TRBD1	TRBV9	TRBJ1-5	TGTGCTAGCCTAACAGGGGGCAATCAGCCCCAGCATTTT	CASLTGGNQPQHF
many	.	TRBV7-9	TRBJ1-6	TGTGCCAGCAGCTCCTCCTGGGGTTCACCCCTCCACTTT	CASSSSWGSPLHF
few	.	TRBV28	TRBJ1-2	TGTGCCAGCAGTTTGCCCCTCTATGGCTACACCTTC	CASSLPLYGYTF
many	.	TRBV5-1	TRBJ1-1	TGTGCCAGCAGCCTCACACTGAACACTGAAGCTTTCTTT	CASSLTLNTEAFF
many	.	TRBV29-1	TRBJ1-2	TGCAGCGTTGACCGGGGGGCCTATGGCTACACCTTC	CSVDRGAYGYTF
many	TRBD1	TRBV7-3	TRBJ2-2	TGTGCCAGCAGCAACAGGGGCGGGAACACCGGGGAGCTGTTTTTT	CASSNRGGNTGELFF
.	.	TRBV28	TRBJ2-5	TGTGCCAGCAGTTCCGGCAGTATACAAGAGACCCAGTACTTC	CASSSGSIQETQYF
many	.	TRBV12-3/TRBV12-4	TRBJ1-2	TGTGCCAGCAGTTTAAGGGTTGAGGTTAACTATGGCTACACCTTC	CASSLRVEVNYGYTF
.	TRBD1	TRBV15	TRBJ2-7	TGTGCCACCAGCAGAGACCCGGACAGGGCCTACGAGCAGTACTTC	CATSRDPDRAYEQYF
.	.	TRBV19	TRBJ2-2	TGTGCCAGTAGTACAGGGCAGCGAGGGGGCACCGGGGAGCTGTTTTTT	CASSTGQRGGTGELFF
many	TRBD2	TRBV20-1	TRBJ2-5	TGCAGTGCCGATACGGAACTAGCGGGAAGGGAGACCCAGTACTTC	CSADTELAGRETQYF
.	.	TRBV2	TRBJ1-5	TGTGCCAGCAGTGTCCGGGGGGGAGATCAGCCCCAGCATTTT	CASSVRGGDQPQHF
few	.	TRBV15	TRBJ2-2	TGTGCCACCAGCAGAGATGCACAGACGAACACCGGGGAGCTGTTTTTT	CATSRDAQTNTGELFF
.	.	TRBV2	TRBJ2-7	TGTGCCAGCTCACCATCGAGACAGACCTCCTTGGAGCAGTACTTC	CASSPSRQTSLEQYF
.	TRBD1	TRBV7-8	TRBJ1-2	TGTGCCAGCAAGCGTAAGACAGGGGGGAACTATGGCTACACCTTC	CASKRKTGGNYGYTF
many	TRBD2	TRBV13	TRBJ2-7	TGTGCCAGCAGCTCGACTAGCGGTCCCTACGAGCAGTACTTC	CASSSTSGPYEQYF
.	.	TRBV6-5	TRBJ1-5	TGTGCCAGCAGTTATGGGCAGAGTAGCAATCAGCCCCAGCATTTT	CASSYGQSSNQPQHF
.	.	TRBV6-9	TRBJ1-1	TGTGCCAGCAGTGAAGAGTGGGGACGGGGTGAAGCTTTCTTT	CASSEEWGRGEAFF
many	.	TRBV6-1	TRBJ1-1	TGTGCCAGCCCATGGGGGACTGAAGCTTTCTTT	CASPWGTEAFF
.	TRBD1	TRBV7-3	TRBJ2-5	TGTGCCAGCAGCTCGACCGGGACAGGGGAGACCCAGTACTTC	CASSSTGTGETQYF
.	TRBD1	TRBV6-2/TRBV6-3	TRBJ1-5	TGTGCCAGCAGTTCCGCCGGGACAGGGCGGTACGAGCATTTT	CASSSAGTGRYEHF
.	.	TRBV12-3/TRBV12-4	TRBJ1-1	TGTGCCAGCAGGAAGTTTAACACTGAAGCTTTCTTT	CASRKFNTEAFF
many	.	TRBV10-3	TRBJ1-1	TGTGCCATCAGTGAGTCTTTTGGGACATCGGGAGCTTTCTTT	CAISESFGTSGAFF
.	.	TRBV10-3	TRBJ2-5	TGTGCCATCAGTGAGCGGGACGGACAAGAGACCCAGTACTTC	CAISERDGQETQYF
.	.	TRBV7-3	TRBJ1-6	.	CASSFGDGNSPPHF
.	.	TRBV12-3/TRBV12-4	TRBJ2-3	TGTGCCAGCAGTCGGGGCGGGGATACGCAGTATTTT	CASSRGGDTQYF
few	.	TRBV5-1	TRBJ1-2	TGCGCCAGCAGCTTGTCGGCAGCGAATAACTATGGCTACACCTTC	CASSLSAANNYGYTF
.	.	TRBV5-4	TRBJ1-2	TGTGCCAGCAGCTCGAGCATAACAGGGCGCGGCTACACCTTC	CASSSSITGRGYTF
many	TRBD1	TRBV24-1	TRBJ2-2	TGTGCCACCACTCGGACAGGAAACACCGGGGAGCTGTTTTTT	CATTRTGNTGELFF
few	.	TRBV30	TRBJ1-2	TGTGCCTGGATACCTGGTGGCGCGGGGGGTGATGGCTACACCTTC	CAWIPGGAGGDGYTF
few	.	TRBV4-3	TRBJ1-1	TGCGCCAGCAGCCAAGATTTGGGACAGAACACTGAAGCTTTCTTT	CASSQDLGQNTEAFF
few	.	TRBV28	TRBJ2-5	TGTGCCAGCAGTTCAATAGCGGTCCAAGAGACCCAGTACTTC	CASSSIAVQETQYF
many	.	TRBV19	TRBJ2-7	TGTGCCAGCAGTATGGGCCCGCGCGAGCAGTACTTC	CASSMGPREQYF
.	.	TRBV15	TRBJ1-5	TGTGCCGCCAGCAGCCCGGGTTTTGAGCAGCCCCAGCATTTT	CAASSPGFEQPQHF
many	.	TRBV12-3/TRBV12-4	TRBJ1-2	TGTGCCAGCAGGGGCGAGCACTATGGCTACACCTTC	CASRGEHYGYTF
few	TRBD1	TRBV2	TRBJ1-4	TGTGCCAGCAGCGGAGACAGGGGTCTATACGGAGAAAAACTGTTTTTT	CASSGDRGLYGEKLFF
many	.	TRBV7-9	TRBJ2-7	TGTGCCAGCAGCTTAGCTCTAGGCAGGGACGCCTACGAGCAGTACTTC	CASSLALGRDAYEQYF
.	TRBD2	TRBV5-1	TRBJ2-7	TGCGCCAGCAGCTCCCGTAGACTAGCGGGATCAGTCTACGAGCAGTACTTC	CASSSRRLAGSVYEQYF
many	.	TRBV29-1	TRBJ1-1	TGCAGCGTTGAAGGTACACTGGGCACTGAAGCTTTCTTT	CSVEGTLGTEAFF
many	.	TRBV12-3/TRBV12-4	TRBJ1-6	TGTGCCAGCAGCACGGAGCGGAATTCACCCCTCCACTTT	CASSTERNSPLHF
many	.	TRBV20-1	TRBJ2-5	TGCAGTGCTCCCCTAACCCGGGAGACCCAGTACTTC	CSAPLTRETQYF
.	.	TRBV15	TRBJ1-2	TGTGCCACCAGCAGCCACCTACAGGAATATGGCTACACCTTC	CATSSHLQEYGYTF
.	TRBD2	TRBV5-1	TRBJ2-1	TGCGCCAGCAGCCTAGGACTAGTCTCCCTCAATGAGCAGTTCTTC	CASSLGLVSLNEQFF
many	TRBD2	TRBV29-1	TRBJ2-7	TGCAGCGTTGGTGGGGCGGGGGTGGCCTCCTACGAGCAGTACTTC	CSVGGAGVASYEQYF
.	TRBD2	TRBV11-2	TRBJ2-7	TGTGCCAGCAGCCAGAGCGGGAGAGCCTACGAGCAGTACTTC	CASSQSGRAYEQYF
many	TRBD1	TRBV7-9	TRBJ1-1	TGTGCCAGCAGCTTAGTTTCAGGGGGCTTGAACACTGAAGCTTTCTTT	CASSLVSGGLNTEAFF
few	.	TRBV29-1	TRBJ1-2	TGCAGTGCTAGAGATAAACAGGGAGGGCGTAGCTATGGCTACACCTTC	CSARDKQGGRSYGYTF
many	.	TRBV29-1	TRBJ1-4	TGCACCTCCCGGGACGAAGATGAAAAACTGTTTTTT	CTSRDEDEKLFF
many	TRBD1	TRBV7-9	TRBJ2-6	TGTGCCAGCAGCTCGGACAGGGGTAGCTCTGGGGCCAACGTCCTGACTTTC	CASSSDRGSSGANVLTF
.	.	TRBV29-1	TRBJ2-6	TGCAGCTTGGCCGGAGCTGGGGCCAACGTCCTGACTTTC	CSLAGAGANVLTF
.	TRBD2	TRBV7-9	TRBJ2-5	TGTGCCAGCAGCTTAGTTTCCCCCACTAGCGGGAACCACATGGCTTTCCGAGAGACCCAGTACTTC	CASSLVSPTSGNHMAFRETQYF
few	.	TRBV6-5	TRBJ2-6	TGTGCCAGCAGTGAAGTCCCGGGCCCTGGGGCCAACGTCCTGACTTTC	CASSEVPGPGANVLTF
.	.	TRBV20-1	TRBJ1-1	TGCAGTGCACCGCCGGGACTGACTGAAGCTTTCTTT	CSAPPGLTEAFF